A selection of T cell receptor beta chains follows, all from one sample in a study of cytomegalovirus exposure and HLA in healthy donors. The data were produced by immunoSEQ multiplex PCR, yet TCRdb's version contains in-frame clones alone and is incomplete. The sample records 75,000 to 95,000 clones, about 88% being singletons. Sequences were obtained from PBMCs. The receptors originated from a man aged 18 to 30 in good health and CMV-seronegative. Each CDR3 is given with its conserved first and last residue. The D gene is left open where the match is weak. Clone size is given for some rows only: seen once, a few or many times, or a class if the clone is expanded.

j_call	v_call	clone_size	d_call	cdr3_aa	cdr3_nt
TRBJ2-5	TRBV9	NA	NA	CASSSQRGETQYF	TGTGCCAGCAGCTCGCAAAGAGGAGAGACCCAGTACTTC
TRBJ2-7	TRBV5-1	once	TRBD1	CASSLGTASYEQYF	TGCGCCAGCAGCTTAGGGACAGCCTCCTACGAGCAGTACTTC
TRBJ2-7	TRBV27	NA	TRBD2	CASRGGSGTAYEQYF	TGTGCCAGCAGGGGGGGTAGCGGGACCGCCTACGAGCAGTACTTC
TRBJ1-2	TRBV5-1	NA	TRBD1	CASSPGQGGTNYGYTF	TGCGCCAGCAGCCCGGGACAGGGAGGCACTAACTATGGCTACACCTTC
TRBJ1-2	TRBV27	NA	NA	CASLAPGGYTF	TGTGCCAGCCTAGCCCCGGGTGGCTACACCTTC
TRBJ2-1	TRBV18	NA	TRBD2	CASSPRQREGNEQFF	TGTGCCAGCTCCCCTCGTCAGCGGGAGGGAAATGAGCAGTTCTTC
TRBJ1-1	TRBV11-1	NA	NA	CASSLARNTEAFF	TGTGCCAGCAGCTTAGCCAGAAACACTGAAGCTTTCTTT
TRBJ1-6	TRBV30	NA	NA	CAWSSPPPRVYNSPLHF	TGTGCCTGGAGCTCACCCCCGCCCAGGGTTTATAATTCACCCCTCCACTTT
TRBJ2-1	TRBV30	few	TRBD2	CAWSKSGTSGRMGEQFF	TGTGCCTGGAGTAAATCCGGGACTAGCGGGAGAATGGGGGAGCAGTTCTTC
TRBJ2-2	TRBV4-3	NA	NA	CASSQDVSQYAGELFF	TGCGCCAGCAGCCAAGATGTCAGTCAATATGCCGGGGAGCTGTTTTTT
TRBJ2-1	TRBV9	NA	TRBD2	CASSVGASGSGYNEQFF	TGTGCCAGCAGCGTAGGGGCTAGCGGGAGCGGGTACAATGAGCAGTTCTTC